Only one count was recorded for the clone carrying this TCR beta chain. Its target is not known. This sample is drawn from a study of cytomegalovirus exposure and HLA in healthy donors. Study-level information: The roughly 130 validation repertoires were reported in a later analysis to have been generated on the same platform as the 500 to 700 first-cohort repertoires.

This CDR3 is built from 14 residues. V lost 3 bases and J lost 0; bases outside the gene matches: 0. Germline CDR1 and CDR2: SGHTA and FQGNSA. Sequencing used immunoSEQ multiplex PCR; TCRdb keeps in-frame clones, though not all of them. The table has more than 300,000 clones, roughly 89% seen once. Overall study findings and caveats: With high specificity and sensitivity, the classifier reportedly diagnosed cytomegalovirus status. TCR beta chains numbering more than 150 were designated cytomegalovirus-associated.

The chain joins TRBV7-2 to TRBJ2-7; 9 bases map to TRBD2. The TCR sequence derives from a woman younger than 35 in good health and CMV-seronegative. The sequencing sample was made of PBMCs. The DNA of the CDR3 is TGTGCCAGCAGCTTGGGACTAGCCTCCTACGAGCAGTACTTC. Its protein is CASSLGLASYEQYF.